The 6 T cell receptor beta chains given below trace back to one sample, sequenced in a study of blood T cell repertoires in COVID-19. Libraries were prepared by immunoSEQ multiplex PCR; TCRdb keeps only in-frame clonotypes and omits some of them. This sample yields hundreds of thousands of clones, of which about 80% are seen a single time; around 3.4% belongs to the top ten. Sequencing was carried out using peripheral blood. The receptors derive from a woman of 80 years or more with acute or convalescent COVID-19.

V is TRBV27 and J is TRBJ1-1; maybe TRBD1 (5 bases). The V end was cut by 5 bases, the J end by 0 bases, with 19 bases between. CDR3 size: 17 residues. Looked up from germline, CDR1 is MNHEY and CDR2 is SMNVEV (reference sequence). CDR3 in DNA: TGTGCCAGCAGTCCACAGGTTACCCCTCCGATGAACACTGAAGCTTTCTTT. Its translation: CASSPQVTPPMNTEAFF.

This chain links TRBV2 with TRBJ2-3; 11 bases agree with TRBD2. CDR1 and CDR2 from the germline V gene are SNHLY and FYNNEI. The junction had 7 bases not matched to a gene; V was cut back by 8 bases and J by 6 bases. The CDR3 has 14 residues. This CDR3 reads CASPSGRTGDTQYF. The CDR3 DNA sequence: TGTGCCAGCCCTAGCGGGAGGACCGGGGATACGCAGTATTTT.

The V call is TRBV10-1, the J call TRBJ2-1; 9 bases are a match to TRBD2. The CDR3 length is 21 residues. CDR1 and CDR2 from the germline V gene are WNHNN and SYGVQD (reference sequence). With 2 bases clipped from V and 3 bases from J, the junction kept 20 bases outside the gene matches. The CDR3 bases are TGCGCCAGCAGTGAGGGGCTCATCCTAGCGGGGACCGAGCTACACTACAATGAGCAGTTCTTC. This codes for CASSEGLILAGTELHYNEQFF.

The count of this clone is one. V and J are TRBV7-9 and TRBJ2-7; 7 bases map to TRBD2. V lost 6 bases to trimming and J lost 7 bases; unmatched junction nucleotides: 18. Germline values: CDR1 SEHNR, CDR2 FQNEAQ (reference sequence). This CDR3 contains 16 residues. This CDR3 is CASSTPFGGGSGEQYF. CDR3 nucleotides: TGTGCCAGCAGTACCCCTTTTGGGGGGGGGTCTGGAGAGCAGTACTTC. Drawing the rest from reference TRBV7-9 and TRBJ2-7, the complete variable domain is DTGVSQNPRHKITKRGQNVTFRCDPISEHNRLYWYRQTLGQGPEFLTYFQNEAQLEKSRLLSDRFSAERPKGSFSTLEIQRTEQGDSAMYLCASSTPFGGGSGEQYFGPGTRLTVT.

In this sample, this clone turned up a few times. The CDR3 here is CASSGVSSGTGNEQFF. CDR3 DNA sequence: TGTGCCAGTAGTGGGGTTAGTAGCGGGACTGGAAATGAGCAGTTCTTC. The chain has TRBV19 and TRBJ2-1, with 8 bases fitting TRBD2. The germline V gene has CDR1 LNHDA and CDR2 SQIVND (reference sequence). J gave up 7 bases and V 5 bases, and 13 bases lay outside the gene matches. The CDR3 contains 16 residues.

The V and J genes are TRBV5-1 and TRBJ1-2; D gene ambiguous. The ends were cut back, 4 bases at V and 0 bases at J, with 16 bases in the middle. The CDR3 has 16 residues. Germline CDR1 and CDR2: SGHRS and YFSETQ. The chain's CDR3 is CASSPGGGRANYGYTF. CDR3 in DNA: TGCGCCAGCAGCCCTGGAGGAGGGCGAGCTAACTATGGCTACACCTTC.